This T cell receptor (beta chain) was captured in a study of blood T cells in healthy people across ages. This CDR3 has 16 amino acids. CDR1 is SGHTA, CDR2 FQGNSA, per germline. A J-beta primer mix and a sample-barcoded 5' primer were used in a second PCR of about 7 to 12 cycles. TCRdb fed the 5' RACE reads into MiXCR, producing one record per CDR3 protein. The sample contains some 800,000 distinct CDR3 sequences, 20% to 25% of which appear only once. General study points: The long-lived group displayed more naive CD4+ cells, plus higher diversity, than the aged donors did. Diversity of TCR beta per million T cells declined in a roughly linear way with age.

This clonotype was detected a few times. Its antigen is currently unknown. The same sample was also used in a study of T cells of mothers and their children. That paper adds: Random nucleotides (2-4) and sample barcodes were added by the M1S primer used in the second PCR.

The sequence derives from a boy aged 5-17 years in good health. Sequenced material: blood. This chain connects TRBV7-2 to TRBJ2-5; TRBD2 aligns across 14 bases. The end of the DNA fits TRBJ2-1 better, so the J call may be wrong. DNA of the CDR3: TGTGCCAGCAGCCCTCCGGGACTAGCGGGGGCTGGTGAGCAGTTCTTC. Translating gives CASSPPGLAGAGEQFF.